This T cell receptor beta chain is drawn from a study of long-term antiretroviral therapy in people with HIV. This clone was counted once. Runs used v3.0 of the immunoSEQ assay and were done at survey level. The data were produced by immunoSEQ multiplex PCR, yet TCRdb's version contains in-frame clones alone and is incomplete. Of roughly 25,000 clones detected, around 83% appear once; the ten largest clones hold approximately 5.6%. The CDR3 runs to 10 residues. Germline assignment: CDR1 ENHRY and CDR2 SYGVKD. The V end lost 8 bases, the J end lost 12 bases, and 10 bases lay between the germline ends. V and J are TRBV10-3 and TRBJ1-4; D is possibly TRBD1 (5 bases). The sequenced sample was unsorted PBMCs, obtained 0.7 years before starting antiretroviral therapy. The clonotype comes from a man aged 25 to 45 with HIV. CDR3 residues: CAIGDGELFF. CDR3 nucleotide sequence: TGTGCCATCGGGGACGGGGAACTGTTTTTT.